The rows below give T cell receptor beta chains drawn from one sample of a study of cytomegalovirus exposure and HLA in healthy donors. Generated by immunoSEQ multiplex PCR, the TCRdb table keeps only in-frame clones and is missing some. The table shows some 150,000 clones, with about 10% occurring only once. The sample taken for sequencing was PBMCs. The origin of the receptors is a woman in her thirties or forties in good health and CMV-seropositive. Both conserved end residues are part of each CDR3. The D gene is left open where the match is weak. Size is omitted from some rows. Given values are once, few, many or a class for expanded clones.

TRBV2	NA	NA	TRBJ1-2	TGTGCCAGCAGGGTTGACAGTCGCATGGGTGGCTACACCTTC	CASRVDSRMGGYTF
TRBV27	NA	NA	TRBJ2-7	TGTGCCAGCAGCTCGTGGGAGACAGGCACCTACGAGCAGTACTTC	CASSSWETGTYEQYF
TRBV7-2	NA	few	TRBJ2-3	TGTGCCAGCAGCTTAGTCCCCGGGATCCTCACAGATACGCAGTATTTT	CASSLVPGILTDTQYF
TRBV6-1	NA	few	TRBJ1-6	TGTGCCAGCAGTGACACCGGGACACCACTTTCACCCCTCCACTTT	CASSDTGTPLSPLHF
TRBV9	NA	NA	TRBJ1-5	TGTGCCAGCAGCGCACAAAGGGCGGGGGATTTCTATAGCAATCAGCCCCAGCATTTT	CASSAQRAGDFYSNQPQHF
TRBV6-1	NA	few	TRBJ1-1	TGTGCCAGCTGTGAACCGGGGTGGGATGAAGCTTTCTTT	CASCEPGWDEAFF
TRBV2	TRBD1	NA	TRBJ1-1	TGTGCCACTACAGGGGGCAGGGAAGCTTTCTTT	CATTGGREAFF
TRBV5-4	NA	NA	TRBJ1-2	TGTGCCAGCAGCTTGGGCACCCGGGACAAAGGTGGCTACACCTTC	CASSLGTRDKGGYTF
TRBV6-5	NA	few	TRBJ1-1	TGTGCCAGCAGTTACGGGGCCGAGAACACTGAAGCTTTCTTT	CASSYGAENTEAFF
TRBV7-2	NA	few	TRBJ2-5	TGTGCCAGCACCCAGGGGCAGACCCAGTACTTC	CASTQGQTQYF
TRBV7-9	TRBD1	few	TRBJ2-2	TGTGCCAGCAGCTTCAGGGACAGTTTCAACACCGGGGAGCTGTTTTTT	CASSFRDSFNTGELFF
TRBV5-1	TRBD2	few	TRBJ2-2	TGCGCCAGCAGCCCCCTGGGGAGGGTGAACACCGGGGAGCTGTTTTTT	CASSPLGRVNTGELFF
TRBV11-2	NA	few	TRBJ1-2	TGTGCCAGCAGATTACTCAGGGAAAGTAGCTATGGCTACACCTTC	CASRLLRESSYGYTF
TRBV7-9	NA	few	TRBJ1-1	TGTGCCAGCAGTATAGGGACTTCTGAAGCTTTCTTT	CASSIGTSEAFF
TRBV27	NA	many	TRBJ2-3	TGTGCCAGCTTCGCTCGAGGCACAGATACGCAGTATTTT	CASFARGTDTQYF
TRBV4-1	TRBD2	few	TRBJ2-1	TGCGCCAGCAGCCAAGGTGAACTAGCGGGGTATGAGCAGTTCTTC	CASSQGELAGYEQFF
TRBV2	NA	NA	TRBJ1-5	TGTGCCAGCACCCGGACTGGGCCAGGGCCCCAGCATTTT	CASTRTGPGPQHF
TRBV7-9	NA	NA	TRBJ2-6	TGTGCCAGCAGCTTCCTCGGTAGCTCTGGGGCCAACGTCCTGACTTTC	CASSFLGSSGANVLTF
TRBV2	TRBD1	many	TRBJ1-4	TGTGCCAGCAGTCCCGGGACAGGGACCGATGAAAAACTGTTTTTT	CASSPGTGTDEKLFF
TRBV19	TRBD1	NA	TRBJ1-1	TGTGCCAGTAAGATAGGACAGGGTGGTACTGAAGCTTTCTTT	CASKIGQGGTEAFF
TRBV6-5	NA	NA	TRBJ2-3	TGTGCCACCCGAAGGTTAGCGGCAGATACGCAGTATTTT	CATRRLAADTQYF
TRBV6-1	NA	NA	TRBJ1-6	TGTGCCAGCAGTGCCCCCGACAGGCTCTCCTATAATTCACCCCTCCACTTT	CASSAPDRLSYNSPLHF
TRBV7-9	NA	NA	TRBJ1-4	TGTGCCAGCGAGGGAGGGGAGGAAAAACTGTTTTTT	CASEGGEEKLFF
TRBV18	TRBD1	NA	TRBJ2-2	TGTGCCAGCTCATCCGCAGGGGGCGCTCCCGGGGAGCTGTTTTTT	CASSSAGGAPGELFF
TRBV10-3	NA	NA	TRBJ2-2	TGTGCCATCAGCCCGGGGAGCGGCGGGGAGCTGTTTTTT	CAISPGSGGELFF
TRBV10-3	TRBD1	NA	TRBJ2-5	TGTGCCATCAGTGCCTCCTCGGGACAGGGTAATAAAAACGAAGAGACCCAGTACTTC	CAISASSGQGNKNEETQYF
TRBV7-2	NA	few	TRBJ2-7	TGTGCCAGCAGCCCCGGAGGGGGGGCCTACGAGCAGTACTTC	CASSPGGGAYEQYF
TRBV27	NA	NA	TRBJ2-5	TGTGCCAGCAGTTTATCGTTTTCCAAAGAGACCCAGTACTTC	CASSLSFSKETQYF
TRBV6-1	NA	NA	TRBJ2-7	TGTGCCAGCAGTGTTAGATTGTACGAGCAGTACTTC	CASSVRLYEQYF
TRBV7-2	NA	NA	TRBJ1-4	TGTGCCAGCAGCTTGGACGGGGGTGAAAAACTGTTTTTT	CASSLDGGEKLFF
TRBV5-5	TRBD1	NA	TRBJ1-4	TGTGCCAGCACCGTTGCGGGGACAGGGCCCCGAAAACTGTTTTTT	CASTVAGTGPRKLFF
TRBV19	TRBD1	once	TRBJ2-3	TGTGCCAGTAGTATGATCTCCGGGACAGGGGGCAGGACCACCAAGATGGCGACGCAGTATTTT	CASSMISGTGGRTTKMATQYF
TRBV5-1	TRBD1	few	TRBJ1-1	TGCGCCAGCACAGGGGGAAATGAAGCTTTCTTT	CASTGGNEAFF
TRBV2	TRBD1	many	TRBJ1-1	TGTGCCAGCAGTACCAGGGGGCAGGGGACTGAAGCTTTCTTT	CASSTRGQGTEAFF
TRBV27	TRBD1	few	TRBJ2-3	TGTGCCAGCAGTTTGTGGACAGGGGGCGGCGCAGATACGCAGTATTTT	CASSLWTGGGADTQYF
TRBV2	NA	few	TRBJ2-7	TGTGCCAGCATTGGGCAGTCAAACTACGAGCAGTACTTC	CASIGQSNYEQYF
TRBV5-1	NA	NA	TRBJ1-6	TGCGCCAGCAGACTCGATAATTCACCCCTCCACTTT	CASRLDNSPLHF
TRBV5-8	NA	few	TRBJ1-2	TGTGCCAGCAGCCCCCGTCCCGGAGGCCCCCTAGGCCGTGGAGGCTATGGCTACACCTTC	CASSPRPGGPLGRGGYGYTF
TRBV2	NA	NA	TRBJ2-6	TGTGCCAGCCACAGCTCTGGGGCCAACGTCCTGACTTTC	CASHSSGANVLTF
TRBV29-1	TRBD1	NA	TRBJ1-4	TGCAGCGCCTGGGACAGCCCTAATGAAAAACTGTTTTTT	CSAWDSPNEKLFF
TRBV4-3	NA	NA	TRBJ2-1	TGCGCCAGCAGCCGGGGGGGCAGGGGAGGAAATGAGCAGTTCTTC	CASSRGGRGGNEQFF
TRBV7-8	NA	NA	TRBJ2-5	TGTGCCAGCAGCCCCATAGAGGAGACCCAGTACTTC	CASSPIEETQYF
TRBV5-1	TRBD1	NA	TRBJ2-5	TGCGCCAGCAGCTGGGGGGACAGGGGCGAAGAGACCCAGTACTTC	CASSWGDRGEETQYF
TRBV7-9	NA	few	TRBJ1-1	TGTGCCAGCAGCAGCACGTGGAGAGCGGACACTGAAGCTTTCTTT	CASSSTWRADTEAFF
TRBV5-3	NA	few	TRBJ1-5	TGTGCCAGAAGCTTGATACAGGGAAATCAGCCCCAGCATTTT	CARSLIQGNQPQHF
TRBV5-1	TRBD1	NA	TRBJ2-3	TGCGCCAGCAGCCTACAGGGGGCTAATATAGATACGCAGTATTTT	CASSLQGANIDTQYF
TRBV6-5	NA	few	TRBJ2-7	TGTGCCAGCAGGCAGGACTGGACGATCTACGAGCAGTACTTC	CASRQDWTIYEQYF
TRBV2	TRBD1	few	TRBJ1-2	TGTGCCAGCCTTATCGGGACAGGGGTGAATGGCTACACCTTC	CASLIGTGVNGYTF
TRBV5-6	TRBD1	few	TRBJ2-7	TGTGCCAGCAGCCCCACCGGGACAGGGGAGGGGGTGCAGTACTTC	CASSPTGTGEGVQYF